This TCR beta chain was sequenced during a study of Ad26.COV2.S vaccination and SARS-CoV-2 variants. This sample's treatment: 15 to 20 received Ad26.COV2.S at low or high dose, single or two shots; 5 received placebo; per-sample allocation not given. On day 63 after the first injection, vaccine and placebo recipients gave samples. This CDR3 has 13 amino acids. V lost 9 bases and J lost 8, with 16 bases in between. The germline gives CDR1 LNHDA, CDR2 SQIVND (reference sequence). Using immunoSEQ multiplex PCR, the repertoire was profiled, and TCRdb retains in-frame clones only, with some absent. The sample lists roughly 450,000 clones, approximately 90% occurring once.

Sequenced material: peripheral blood, taken in a trial of Ad26.COV2.S vaccine versus placebo. The clonotype comes from a person between 18 and 65 years old who received the Ad26.COV2.S COVID-19 vaccine or a placebo. This chain links TRBV19 with TRBJ2-2; tentatively, D is TRBD2 (6 bases). CDR3 in amino acids: CASTVPGGGELFF. For the CDR3, the DNA is TGTGCCAGCACGGTGCCTGGAGGGGGGGAGCTGTTTTTT.